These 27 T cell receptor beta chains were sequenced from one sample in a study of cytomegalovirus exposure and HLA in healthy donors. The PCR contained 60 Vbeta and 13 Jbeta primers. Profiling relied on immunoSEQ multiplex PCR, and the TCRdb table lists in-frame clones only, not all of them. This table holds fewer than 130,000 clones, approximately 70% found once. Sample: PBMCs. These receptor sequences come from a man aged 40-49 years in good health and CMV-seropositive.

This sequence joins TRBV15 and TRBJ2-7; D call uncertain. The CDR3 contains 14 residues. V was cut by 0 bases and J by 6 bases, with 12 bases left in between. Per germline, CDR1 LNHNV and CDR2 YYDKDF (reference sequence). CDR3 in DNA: TGTGCCACCAGCAGAGATCAGGCTTGGCCCGAGCAGTACTTC. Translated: CATSRDQAWPEQYF.

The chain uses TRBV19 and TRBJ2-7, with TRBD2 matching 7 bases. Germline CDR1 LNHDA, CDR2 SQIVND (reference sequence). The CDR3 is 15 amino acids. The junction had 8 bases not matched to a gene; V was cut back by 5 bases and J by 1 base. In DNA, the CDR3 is TGTGCCAGTAGTGCCCGTGACGGGAGGTCCTACGAGCAGTACTTC. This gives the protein CASSARDGRSYEQYF.

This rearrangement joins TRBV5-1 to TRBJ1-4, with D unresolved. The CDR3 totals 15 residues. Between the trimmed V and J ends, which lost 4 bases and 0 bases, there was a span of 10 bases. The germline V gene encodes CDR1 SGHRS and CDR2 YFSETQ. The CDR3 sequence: CASSVDGATNEKLFF. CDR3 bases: TGCGCCAGCAGCGTCGACGGGGCAACTAATGAAAAACTGTTTTTT.

This chain's CDR3 is CASSPQDRSNQPQHF. CDR3 DNA: TGCGCCAGCAGCCCCCAGGACAGAAGCAATCAGCCCCAGCATTTT. The chain recombines TRBV4-1 with TRBJ1-5; tentatively, D is TRBD1 (6 bases). With 4 bases removed from V and 1 base from J, the gap between germline ends came to 11 bases. Germline V gene lookup returns CDR1 MGHRA and CDR2 YSYEKL. This CDR3 comprises 15 residues.

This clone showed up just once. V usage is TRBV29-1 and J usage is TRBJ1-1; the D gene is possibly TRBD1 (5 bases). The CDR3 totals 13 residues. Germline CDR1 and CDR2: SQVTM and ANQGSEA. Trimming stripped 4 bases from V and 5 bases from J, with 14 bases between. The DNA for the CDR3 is TGCAGCGTTGTAGGAGGGGATGATACTGAAGCTTTCTTT. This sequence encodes CSVVGGDDTEAFF. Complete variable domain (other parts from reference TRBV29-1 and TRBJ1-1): SAVISQKPSRDICQRGTSLTIQCQVDSQVTMMFWYRQQPGQSLTLIATANQGSEATYESGFVIDKFPISRPNLTFSTLTVSNMSPEDSSIYLCSVVGGDDTEAFFGQGTRLTVV.

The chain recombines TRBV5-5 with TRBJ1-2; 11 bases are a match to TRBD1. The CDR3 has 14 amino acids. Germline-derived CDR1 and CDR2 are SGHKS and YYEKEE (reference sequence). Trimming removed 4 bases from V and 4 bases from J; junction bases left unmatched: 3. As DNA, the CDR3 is TGTGCCAGCAGCGTGGACAGGGGGCTCTATGGCTACACCTTC. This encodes CASSVDRGLYGYTF.

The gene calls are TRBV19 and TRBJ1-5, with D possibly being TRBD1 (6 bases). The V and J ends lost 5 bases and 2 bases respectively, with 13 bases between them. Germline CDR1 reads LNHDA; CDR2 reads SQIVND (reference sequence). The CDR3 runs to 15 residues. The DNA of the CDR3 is TGTGCCAGTAGTGGGAGGGACACTCGCAATCAGCCCCAGCATTTT. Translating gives CASSGRDTRNQPQHF.

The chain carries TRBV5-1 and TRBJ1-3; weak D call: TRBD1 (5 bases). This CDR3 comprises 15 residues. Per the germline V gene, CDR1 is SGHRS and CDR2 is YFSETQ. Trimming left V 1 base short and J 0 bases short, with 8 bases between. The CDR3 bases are TGCGCCAGCAGCTTGACAGGTTTCTCTGGAAACACCATATATTTT. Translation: CASSLTGFSGNTIYF.

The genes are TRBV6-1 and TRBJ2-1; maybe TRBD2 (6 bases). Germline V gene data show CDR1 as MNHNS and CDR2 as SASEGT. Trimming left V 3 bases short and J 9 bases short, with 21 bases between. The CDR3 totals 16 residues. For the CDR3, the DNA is TGTGCCAGCAGTGACCTCGGAAGACTAGTTGATTTTGAGCAGTTCTTC. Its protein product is CASSDLGRLVDFEQFF.

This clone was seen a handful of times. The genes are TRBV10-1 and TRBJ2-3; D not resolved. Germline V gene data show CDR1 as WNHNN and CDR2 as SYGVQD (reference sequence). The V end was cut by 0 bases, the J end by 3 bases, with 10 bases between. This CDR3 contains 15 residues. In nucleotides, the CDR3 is TGCGCCAGCAGTGAGTCGGAAGCGTTGACAGATACGCAGTATTTT. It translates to CASSESEALTDTQYF.

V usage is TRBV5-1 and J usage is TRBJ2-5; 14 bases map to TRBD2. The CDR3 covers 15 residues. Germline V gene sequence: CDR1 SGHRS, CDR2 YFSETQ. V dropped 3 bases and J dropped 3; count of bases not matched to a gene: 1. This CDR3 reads CASSWGLAGEETQYF. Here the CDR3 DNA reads TGCGCCAGCAGCTGGGGACTAGCGGGAGAAGAGACCCAGTACTTC.

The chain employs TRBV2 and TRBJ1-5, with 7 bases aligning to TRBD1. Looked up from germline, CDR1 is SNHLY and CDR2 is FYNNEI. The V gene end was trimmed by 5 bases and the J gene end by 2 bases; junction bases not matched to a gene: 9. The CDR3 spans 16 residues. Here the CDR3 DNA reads TGTGCCAGCAGTACTGGACAGGCGAGGGGCAATCAGCCCCAGCATTTT. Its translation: CASSTGQARGNQPQHF.

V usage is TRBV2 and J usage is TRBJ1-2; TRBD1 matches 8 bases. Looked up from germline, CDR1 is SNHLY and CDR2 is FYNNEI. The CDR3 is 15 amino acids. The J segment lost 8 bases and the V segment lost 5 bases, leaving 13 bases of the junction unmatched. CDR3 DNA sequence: TGTGCCAGCAGTCCCTCCGAGACCGGGACAGGAGGCTACACCTTC. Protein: CASSPSETGTGGYTF. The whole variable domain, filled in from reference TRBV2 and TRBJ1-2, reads EPEVTQTPSHQVTQMGQEVILRCVPISNHLYFYWYRQILGQKVEFLVSFYNNEISEKSEIFDDQFSVERPDGSNFTLKIRSTKLEDSAMYFCASSPSETGTGGYTFGSGTRLTVV.

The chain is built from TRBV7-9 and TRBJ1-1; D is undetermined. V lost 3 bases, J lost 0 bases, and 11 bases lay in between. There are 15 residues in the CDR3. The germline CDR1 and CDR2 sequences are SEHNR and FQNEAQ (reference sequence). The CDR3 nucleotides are TGTGCCAGCAGCTTCTCTGGCGGGCTGAACACTGAAGCTTTCTTT. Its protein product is CASSFSGGLNTEAFF.

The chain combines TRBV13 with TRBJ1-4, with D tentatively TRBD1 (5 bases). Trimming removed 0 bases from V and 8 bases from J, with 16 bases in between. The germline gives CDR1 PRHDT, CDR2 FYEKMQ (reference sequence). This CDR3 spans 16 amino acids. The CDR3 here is CASSLGRGGSYEKLFF. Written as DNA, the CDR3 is TGTGCCAGCAGCTTAGGCCGCGGGGGATCTTACGAAAAACTGTTTTTT.

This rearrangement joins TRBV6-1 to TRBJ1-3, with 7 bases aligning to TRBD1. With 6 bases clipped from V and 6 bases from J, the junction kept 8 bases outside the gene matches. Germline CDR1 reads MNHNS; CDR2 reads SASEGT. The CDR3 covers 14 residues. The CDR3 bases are TGTGCCAGCAGCCTCAGGGGGTACGAAAACACCATATATTTT. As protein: CASSLRGYENTIYF.

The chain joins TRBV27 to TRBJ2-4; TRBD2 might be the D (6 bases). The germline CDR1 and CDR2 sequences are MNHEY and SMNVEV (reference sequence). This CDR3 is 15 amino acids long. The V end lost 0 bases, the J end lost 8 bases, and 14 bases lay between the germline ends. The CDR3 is CASSLSSGGIDIQYF. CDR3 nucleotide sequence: TGTGCCAGCAGTTTATCATCCGGGGGTATAGACATTCAGTACTTC.

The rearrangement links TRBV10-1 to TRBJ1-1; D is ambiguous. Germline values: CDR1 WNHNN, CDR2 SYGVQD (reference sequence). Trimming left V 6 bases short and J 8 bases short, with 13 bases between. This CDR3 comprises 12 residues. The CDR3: CASSATGREAFF. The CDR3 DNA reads TGCGCCAGCAGCGCCACCGGGAGGGAAGCTTTCTTT.

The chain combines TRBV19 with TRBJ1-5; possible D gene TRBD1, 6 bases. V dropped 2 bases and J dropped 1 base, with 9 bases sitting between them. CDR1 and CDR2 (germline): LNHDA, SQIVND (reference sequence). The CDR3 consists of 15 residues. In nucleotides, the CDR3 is TGTGCCAGTAGTATACAGCAGGGGAGCAATCAGCCCCAGCATTTT. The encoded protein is CASSIQQGSNQPQHF.

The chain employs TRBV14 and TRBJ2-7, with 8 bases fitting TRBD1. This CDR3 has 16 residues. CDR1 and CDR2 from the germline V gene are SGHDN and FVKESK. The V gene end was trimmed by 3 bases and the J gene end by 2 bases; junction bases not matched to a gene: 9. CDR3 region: CASSQHGRGPPYEQYF. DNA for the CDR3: TGTGCCAGCAGCCAGCATGGCAGGGGGCCCCCCTACGAGCAGTACTTC.

The CDR3 region has the DNA TGCGCCAGCAGCCAAGGCACAGCGGGCACTTACGAGCAGTACGTC. Translating gives CASSQGTAGTYEQYV. This rearrangement joins TRBV4-1 to TRBJ2-7, with D possibly matching TRBD2 (6 bases). Germline V gene data show CDR1 as MGHRA and CDR2 as YSYEKL. This CDR3 spans 15 amino acids. Trimming removed 1 base from V and 4 bases from J, with 14 bases in between.

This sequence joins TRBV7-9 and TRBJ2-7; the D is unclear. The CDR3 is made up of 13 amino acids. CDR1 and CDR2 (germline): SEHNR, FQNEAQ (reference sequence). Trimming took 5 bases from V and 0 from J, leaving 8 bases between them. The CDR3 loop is CASSPSSSYEQYV. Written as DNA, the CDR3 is TGTGCCAGCAGCCCTAGTAGCTCCTACGAGCAGTACGTC.

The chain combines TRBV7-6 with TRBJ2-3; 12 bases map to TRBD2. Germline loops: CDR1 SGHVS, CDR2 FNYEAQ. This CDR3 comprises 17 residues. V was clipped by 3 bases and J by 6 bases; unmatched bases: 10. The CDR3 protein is CASSFRTSGALRDTQYF. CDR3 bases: TGTGCCAGCAGCTTTAGGACTAGCGGGGCCCTAAGGGATACGCAGTATTTT.

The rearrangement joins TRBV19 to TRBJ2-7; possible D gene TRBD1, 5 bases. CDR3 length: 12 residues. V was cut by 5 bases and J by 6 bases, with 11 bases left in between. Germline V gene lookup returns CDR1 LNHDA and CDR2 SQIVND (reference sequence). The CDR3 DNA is TGTGCCAGTAGTGCTTCTAGGGGCGAGCAGTACTTC. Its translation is CASSASRGEQYF.

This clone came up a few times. The CDR3 sequence is CAISVDRTSDEKLFF. The CDR3 coding sequence is TGTGCCATCAGTGTGGACAGAACTTCGGATGAAAAACTGTTTTTT. The V and J genes are TRBV10-3 and TRBJ1-4, with D tentatively TRBD1 (6 bases). Trimming took off 4 bases at V and 6 bases at J, with 15 bases between the two ends. This CDR3 comprises 15 residues. Germline CDR1 ENHRY, CDR2 SYGVKD.

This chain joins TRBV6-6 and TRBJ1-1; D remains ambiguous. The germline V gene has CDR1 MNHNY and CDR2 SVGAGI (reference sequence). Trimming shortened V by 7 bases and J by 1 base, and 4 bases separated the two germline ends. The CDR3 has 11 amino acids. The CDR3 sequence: CASNSNTEAFF. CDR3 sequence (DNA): TGTGCCAGCAACTCGAACACTGAAGCTTTCTTT.

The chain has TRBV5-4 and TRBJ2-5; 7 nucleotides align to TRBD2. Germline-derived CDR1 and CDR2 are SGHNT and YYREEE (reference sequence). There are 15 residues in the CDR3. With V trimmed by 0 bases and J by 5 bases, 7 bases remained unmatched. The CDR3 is CASSLALGGSETQYF. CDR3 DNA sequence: TGTGCCAGCAGCTTGGCTTTGGGCGGGAGTGAGACCCAGTACTTC.